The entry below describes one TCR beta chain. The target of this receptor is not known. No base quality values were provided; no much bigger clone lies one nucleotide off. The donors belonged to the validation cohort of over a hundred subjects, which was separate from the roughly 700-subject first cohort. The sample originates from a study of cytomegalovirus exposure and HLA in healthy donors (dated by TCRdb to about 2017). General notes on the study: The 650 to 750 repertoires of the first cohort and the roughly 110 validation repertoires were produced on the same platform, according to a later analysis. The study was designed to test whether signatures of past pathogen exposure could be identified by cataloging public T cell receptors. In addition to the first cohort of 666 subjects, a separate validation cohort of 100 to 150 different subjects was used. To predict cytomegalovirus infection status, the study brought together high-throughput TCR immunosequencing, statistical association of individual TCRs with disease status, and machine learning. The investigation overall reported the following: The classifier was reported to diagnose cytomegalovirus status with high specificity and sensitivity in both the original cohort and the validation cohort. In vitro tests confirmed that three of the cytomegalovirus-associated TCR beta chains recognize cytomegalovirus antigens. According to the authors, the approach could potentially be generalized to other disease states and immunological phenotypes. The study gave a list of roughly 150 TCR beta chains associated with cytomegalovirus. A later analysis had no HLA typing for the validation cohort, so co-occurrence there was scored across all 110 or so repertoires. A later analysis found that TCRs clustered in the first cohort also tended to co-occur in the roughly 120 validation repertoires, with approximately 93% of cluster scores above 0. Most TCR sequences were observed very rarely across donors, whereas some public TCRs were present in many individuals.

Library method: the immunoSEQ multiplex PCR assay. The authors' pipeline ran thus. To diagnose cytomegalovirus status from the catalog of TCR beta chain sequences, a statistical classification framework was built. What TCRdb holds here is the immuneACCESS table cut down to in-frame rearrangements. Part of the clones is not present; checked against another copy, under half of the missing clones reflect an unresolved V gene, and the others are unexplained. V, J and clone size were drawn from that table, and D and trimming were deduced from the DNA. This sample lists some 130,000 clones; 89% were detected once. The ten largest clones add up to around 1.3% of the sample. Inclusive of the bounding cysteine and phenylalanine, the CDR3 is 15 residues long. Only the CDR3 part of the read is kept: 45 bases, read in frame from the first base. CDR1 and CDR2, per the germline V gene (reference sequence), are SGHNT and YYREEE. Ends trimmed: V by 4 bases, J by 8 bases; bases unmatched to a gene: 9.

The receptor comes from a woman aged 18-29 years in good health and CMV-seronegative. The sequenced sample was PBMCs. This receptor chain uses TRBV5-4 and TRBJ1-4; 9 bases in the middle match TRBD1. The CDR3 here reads CASSRTGGAQEKLFF. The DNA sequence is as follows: TGTGCCAGCAGCCGAACAGGGGGCGCGCAGGAAAAACTGTTTTTT.